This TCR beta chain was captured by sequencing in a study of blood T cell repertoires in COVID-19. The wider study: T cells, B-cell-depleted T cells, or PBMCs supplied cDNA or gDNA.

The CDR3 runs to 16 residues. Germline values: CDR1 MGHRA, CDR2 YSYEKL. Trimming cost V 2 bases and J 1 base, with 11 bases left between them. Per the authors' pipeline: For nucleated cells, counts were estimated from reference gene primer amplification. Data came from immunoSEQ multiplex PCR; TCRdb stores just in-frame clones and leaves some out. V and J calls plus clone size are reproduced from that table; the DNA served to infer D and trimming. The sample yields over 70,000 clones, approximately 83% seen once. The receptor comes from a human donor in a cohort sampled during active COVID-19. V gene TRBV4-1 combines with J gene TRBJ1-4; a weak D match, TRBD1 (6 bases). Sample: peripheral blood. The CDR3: CASSQYPQGTNEKLFF. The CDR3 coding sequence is TGCGCCAGCAGCCAATACCCACAGGGAACTAATGAAAAACTGTTTTTT.